The 31 T cell receptor beta chains given below trace back to one sample, sequenced in a study of T cell changes during pregnancy in multiple sclerosis. Only in-frame clones appear in the TCRdb table, and some are missing; sequencing was by immunoSEQ multiplex PCR. The sample lists tens of thousands of clones; roughly nine tenths were seen once. The specimen was CD4+ T cells from peripheral blood mononuclear cells, collected in the second trimester of pregnancy. The receptor set was obtained from a female donor in good health, enrolled as a control in a pregnancy study.

The rearrangement joins TRBV21-1 to TRBJ1-1. TRBV21-1 is a known pseudogene. The length of the CDR3 is 14 residues. The CDR3 reads CASSKGSRGTEAFF. CDR3 coding DNA: TGTGCCAGCAGCAAAGGCAGCCGGGGCACTGAAGCTTTCTTT.

This clone appeared a single time. As the CDR3 is not closed by the conserved phenylalanine or tryptophan, this likely results from a read error. V gene TRBV6-1 combines with J gene TRBJ1-2; D is unresolved. V was shortened by 2 bases and J by 0 bases, with 16 bases between the two germline ends. CDR3 length: 17 amino acids. CDR1 MNHNS and CDR2 SASEGT come from the germline V gene. CDR3 residues: CASSELPLQNSNYGYTL. Here the CDR3 DNA reads TGTGCCAGCAGTGAACTTCCTCTTCAGAACTCTAACTATGGCTACACCCTC.

Written as DNA, the CDR3 is TGTGCCAGCAGCCAACCTTCGAGACAGGGCTACGAGCAGTACTTC. It codes for CASSQPSRQGYEQYF. The chain carries TRBV14 and TRBJ2-7; TRBD1 agrees at 7 bases. Germline lookup yields CDR1 SGHDN and CDR2 FVKESK. The CDR3 has 15 residues. The V segment lost 2 bases and the J segment 3 bases; nucleotides outside the gene matches: 7.

The V gene is TRBV6-5, the J gene TRBJ1-5; 8 bases are shared with TRBD1. The V gene end was trimmed by 4 bases and the J gene end by 5 bases; junction bases not matched to a gene: 4. Per germline, CDR1 MNHEY and CDR2 SVGAGI. The CDR3 contains 14 residues. CDR3 DNA: TGTGCCAGCAGTTGGACAGGGCCGGATCAGCCCCAGCATTTT. Amino acid sequence: CASSWTGPDQPQHF.

The V gene is TRBV2, the J gene TRBJ2-1, with a weak D call TRBD1 (6 bases). The CDR3 extends over 15 amino acids. Germline CDR1 reads SNHLY; CDR2 reads FYNNEI. The V end was cut by 4 bases, the J end by 2 bases, with 12 bases between. CDR3 protein: CASSARDMPYNEQFF. In DNA form, the CDR3 reads TGTGCCAGCAGTGCCCGGGACATGCCCTACAATGAGCAGTTCTTC.

The chain uses TRBV19 and TRBJ2-1; 8 bases are shared with TRBD2. CDR1 and CDR2 (germline): LNHDA, SQIVND (reference sequence). Unmatched junction bases numbered 5, after V lost 7 bases and J lost 12 bases. The CDR3 has 11 residues. CDR3 in DNA: TGTGCCAGTAATCTAGCGGGCCGGCAGTTCTTC. This gives the protein CASNLAGRQFF.

The rearrangement uses TRBV6-5 and TRBJ2-7; 9 bases match TRBD2. This CDR3 is 15 amino acids long. The V segment lost 2 bases and the J segment 4 bases; nucleotides outside the gene matches: 6. From germline, CDR1 is MNHEY and CDR2 SVGAGI. CDR3 loop: CASSYQTSGTYEQYF. Written as DNA, the CDR3 is TGTGCCAGCAGTTACCAGACTAGCGGAACGTACGAGCAGTACTTC.

This clone was found once. The rearrangement joins TRBV7-2 to TRBJ2-7; D may be TRBD2 (6 bases). Trimming pared 4 bases from V and 3 bases from J, leaving 13 bases between. The CDR3 loop spans 14 amino acids. Germline V gives CDR1 SGHTA, CDR2 FQGNSA. Here the CDR3 DNA reads TGTGCCAGCAGCTCACTAGCATCGTTCTACGAGCAGTACTTC. Protein sequence: CASSSLASFYEQYF.

The chain links TRBV19 to TRBJ2-5; possible D gene TRBD2, 5 bases. CDR1 and CDR2 (germline): LNHDA, SQIVND (reference sequence). This CDR3 is 13 amino acids long. The V gene lost 6 bases and the J gene lost 3 bases, with 11 bases spanning the gap. In DNA form, the CDR3 reads TGTGCCAGTAGGGAATCCGGGGAAGAGACCCAGTACTTC. Its protein is CASRESGEETQYF.

The chain has TRBV6-1 and TRBJ2-3, with D uncertain. The CDR3 sequence is 15 residues long. The germline V gene encodes CDR1 MNHNS and CDR2 SASEGT. Trimming pared 5 bases from V and 0 bases from J, leaving 12 bases between. CDR3 DNA sequence: TGTGCCAGCAGTATACGACCAGGTAGCACAGATACGCAGTATTTT. This gives the protein CASSIRPGSTDTQYF.

The chain is built from TRBV9 and TRBJ1-1; tentatively, D is TRBD1 (5 bases). Looked up from germline, CDR1 is SGDLS and CDR2 is YYNGEE. Trimming stripped 3 bases from V and 4 bases from J, with 13 bases between. CDR3 length: 14 residues. CDR3 region: CASSGTGVSTEAFF. The CDR3 DNA reads TGTGCCAGCAGCGGAACGGGGGTGAGCACTGAAGCTTTCTTT.

The CDR3 nucleotides read TGTGCCAGCAGCTCGGACACTAGCGGGAGGAGATCCTACGAGCAGTACTTC. It translates to CASSSDTSGRRSYEQYF. The V gene is TRBV5-4, the J gene TRBJ2-7, with TRBD2 matching 12 bases. The ends lost 3 bases at V and 1 base at J; junction bases unmatched: 8. The germline CDR1 and CDR2 sequences are SGHNT and YYREEE (reference sequence). This CDR3 is built from 17 residues.

This chain uses TRBV5-1 with TRBJ2-1; 10 nucleotides align to TRBD2. The V gene end was trimmed by 0 bases and the J gene end by 3 bases; junction bases not matched to a gene: 6. Germline assignment: CDR1 SGHRS and CDR2 YFSETQ. The CDR3 runs to 17 residues. CDR3 region: CASSLAGRTSGYNEQFF. CDR3 bases: TGCGCCAGCAGCTTGGCCGGCAGGACTAGCGGCTACAATGAGCAGTTCTTC.

The CDR3 bases are TGTGCCAGCAGCTTTGGAGGGAGGGCCGATACGCAGTATTTT. It codes for CASSFGGRADTQYF. V is TRBV7-8 and J is TRBJ2-3; TRBD2 matches 7 bases. The germline CDR1 and CDR2 sequences are SGHVS and FQNEAQ. The CDR3 has 14 residues. V was clipped by 3 bases and J by 6 bases; unmatched bases: 6.

The J gene is TRBJ2-7, the V gene TRBV29-1, with D possibly being TRBD1 (6 bases). Germline loops: CDR1 SQVTM, CDR2 ANQGSEA. The length of the CDR3 is 12 residues. CDR3: CSAQGQGSEQYF. The DNA of the CDR3 is TGCAGTGCCCAAGGGCAGGGGAGCGAGCAGTACTTC.

This chain connects TRBV5-8 to TRBJ2-7; 8 bases align to TRBD1. The CDR3 consists of 13 residues. CDR1 and CDR2 (germline): SGHTS, YDEGEE. The J segment lost 5 bases and the V segment lost 7 bases, leaving 8 bases of the junction unmatched. The CDR3 sequence is CASEGPGGNEQYF. The DNA for the CDR3 is TGTGCCAGCGAGGGTCCAGGGGGCAACGAGCAGTACTTC.

This chain uses TRBV5-1 with TRBJ2-3, with 14 bases that match TRBD2. The CDR3 has 19 residues. CDR1 is SGHRS, CDR2 YFSETQ, per germline. V shed 0 bases, J shed 1 base, and the junction held 7 bases outside the gene matches. DNA for the CDR3: TGCGCCAGCAGCTTGGCACCGGGACTAGCGGGGGCACGCACAGATACGCAGTATTTT. Encoded protein: CASSLAPGLAGARTDTQYF.

The V and J genes are TRBV30 and TRBJ2-7, with TRBD1 identical over 10 bases. The CDR3 has 13 residues. Germline loops: CDR1 GTSNPN, CDR2 SVGIG (reference sequence). V trimming: 2 bases; J trimming: 6 bases; junction bases outside the gene matches: 4. Written as DNA, the CDR3 is TGTGCCTGGAGTCCGGGACAGGGGTTCGAGCAGTACTTC. Translation gives CAWSPGQGFEQYF.

V and J are TRBV6-1 and TRBJ1-1; no clear D. The CDR3 extends over 14 amino acids. Trimming left V 2 bases short and J 1 base short, with 8 bases between. Germline CDR1 reads MNHNS; CDR2 reads SASEGT. The CDR3 spells CASSESRGNTEAFF. The CDR3 DNA sequence: TGTGCCAGCAGTGAATCGAGAGGGAACACTGAAGCTTTCTTT.

In its sample, this clone was seen once. The chain has TRBV30 and TRBJ1-6; D not resolved. Trimming removed 2 bases from V and 4 bases from J, with 6 bases in between. CDR3 length: 13 amino acids. Germline-derived CDR1 and CDR2 are GTSNPN and SVGIG (reference sequence). The CDR3 DNA sequence: TGTGCCTGGAGTCCGGGGTATAATTCACCCCTCCACTTT. Amino acids: CAWSPGYNSPLHF.

V gene TRBV6-5 combines with J gene TRBJ2-7; 7 bases agree with TRBD1. V dropped 6 bases and J dropped 2; count of bases not matched to a gene: 10. CDR3 size: 15 residues. Looked up from germline, CDR1 is MNHEY and CDR2 is SVGAGI. The CDR3 sequence is CASSSWPGTAYEQYF. The CDR3 region has the DNA TGTGCCAGCAGCTCTTGGCCCGGGACAGCCTACGAGCAGTACTTC.

This chain connects TRBV5-1 to TRBJ2-7; 9 bases are shared with TRBD1. J was trimmed by 4 bases and V by 4 bases; bases with no gene match: 9. The CDR3 is made up of 15 amino acids. In germline, CDR1 is SGHRS, CDR2 YFSETQ. In DNA, the CDR3 is TGCGCCAGCAGCGACCGGGACAGGGCAAAATACGAGCAGTACTTC. It translates to CASSDRDRAKYEQYF.

The chain recombines TRBV11-2 with TRBJ2-7; TRBD1 matches 9 bases. CDR1 is SGHAT, CDR2 FQNNGV, per germline. This CDR3 spans 16 amino acids. V trimming: 1 base; J trimming: 3 bases; junction bases outside the gene matches: 7. The CDR3 DNA reads as TGTGCCAGCAGCTTAGTAGGGGGGACAGGGAACTACGAGCAGTACTTC. Residues: CASSLVGGTGNYEQYF. The whole variable domain, filled in from reference TRBV11-2 and TRBJ2-7, reads EAGVAQSPRYKIIEKRQSVAFWCNPISGHATLYWYQQILGQGPKLLIQFQNNGVVDDSQLPKDRFSAERLKGVDSTLKIQPAKLEDSAVYLCASSLVGGTGNYEQYFGPGTRLTVT.

The gene calls are TRBV28 and TRBJ2-7, with 11 bases matching TRBD2. V lost 2 bases, J lost 7 bases, and 7 bases stayed unmatched. The CDR3 length is 15 residues. CDR1 MDHEN and CDR2 SYDVKM come from the germline V gene. CDR3 sequence (DNA): TGTGCCAGCAGTTTACTGACTAGCGGGAAGAGAGAGCAGTACTTC. It is translated as CASSLLTSGKREQYF.

This chain uses TRBV5-1 with TRBJ1-3; D is ambiguous. Trimming took off 0 bases at V and 0 bases at J, with 13 bases between the two ends. The CDR3 is made up of 17 amino acids. Looked up from germline, CDR1 is SGHRS and CDR2 is YFSETQ. In DNA, the CDR3 is TGCGCCAGCAGCTTGGAATGGCCGCCAGTCTCTGGAAACACCATATATTTT. Its translation: CASSLEWPPVSGNTIYF.

The chain links TRBV27 to TRBJ2-7; the match to TRBD1 covers 8 bases. V dropped 6 bases and J dropped 7; count of bases not matched to a gene: 5. The CDR3 runs to 12 residues. Germline values: CDR1 MNHEY, CDR2 SMNVEV (reference sequence). CDR3 sequence: CASSRQGLEQYF. The CDR3 nucleotides are TGTGCCAGCAGCCGACAGGGGTTAGAGCAGTACTTC.

This chain uses TRBV7-8 with TRBJ1-6, with D tentatively TRBD1 (5 bases). V was trimmed by 2 bases and J by 6 bases, leaving 11 bases between them. CDR1 and CDR2 (germline): SGHVS, FQNEAQ. The CDR3 spans 15 residues. CDR3 amino acids: CASSLIRGGNSPLHF. CDR3 DNA sequence: TGTGCCAGCAGCTTAATCCGGGGGGGTAATTCACCCCTCCACTTT.

V gene TRBV6-1 combines with J gene TRBJ2-7; tentative D call: TRBD1 (7 bases). V was shortened by 7 bases and J by 1 base, with 17 bases between the two germline ends. The CDR3 spans 15 residues. The germline gives CDR1 MNHNS, CDR2 SASEGT. The CDR3 DNA sequence: TGTGCCAGCACACTAAGGCCAGGGGGGTCCTACGAGCAGTACTTC. Its translation: CASTLRPGGSYEQYF.

The chain couples TRBV4-1 to TRBJ2-5; TRBD1 aligns across 7 bases. This CDR3 is 18 amino acids long. The ends lost 0 bases at V and 1 base at J; junction bases unmatched: 11. Germline V gene sequence: CDR1 MGHRA, CDR2 YSYEKL. CDR3 DNA sequence: TGCGCCAGCAGCCAAGAAGGATTGGCAGGGGGTTCCCAAGAGACCCAGTACTTC. It encodes CASSQEGLAGGSQETQYF.

A remark on this clone: The DNA is omitted, as the CDR3 cannot be located on it reliably, and the CDR3 follows TCRdb's listing. This chain connects TRBV19 to TRBJ1-4. Germline CDR1 LNHDA, CDR2 SQIVND (reference sequence). The CDR3 length equals 15 residues, ends included. CDR3 sequence reads: CASRVRDFGNEKLFF.

V and J are TRBV5-1 and TRBJ2-5; 9 bases align to TRBD1. Germline loops: CDR1 SGHRS, CDR2 YFSETQ. The CDR3 length is 14 residues. J was trimmed by 5 bases and V by 4 bases; bases with no gene match: 6. The CDR3 loop is CASSTTGGRETQYF. CDR3 bases: TGCGCCAGCAGCACCACAGGGGGCAGGGAGACCCAGTACTTC.